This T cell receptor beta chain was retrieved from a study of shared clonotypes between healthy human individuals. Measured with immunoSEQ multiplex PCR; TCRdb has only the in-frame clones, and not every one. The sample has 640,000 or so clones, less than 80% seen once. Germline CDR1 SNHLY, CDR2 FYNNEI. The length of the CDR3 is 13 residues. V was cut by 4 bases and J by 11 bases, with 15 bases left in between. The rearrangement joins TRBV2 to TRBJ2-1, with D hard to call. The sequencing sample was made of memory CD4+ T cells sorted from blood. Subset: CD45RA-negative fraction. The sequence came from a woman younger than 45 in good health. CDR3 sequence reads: CASSGNSPVKQFF. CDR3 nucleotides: TGTGCCAGCAGTGGGAACAGCCCGGTGAAGCAGTTCTTC.